These 3 T cell receptor beta chains originate from one sample sequenced in a study of blood T cell repertoires in COVID-19 (dated by TCRdb to the early 2020s). The library was generated by the immunoSEQ multiplex PCR assay. Drawn from immuneACCESS, this table holds only the in-frame rearrangements with V and J called that TCRdb kept. Clones are partly lost; checked studies trace under half to an unresolved V gene and leave the rest unexplained. In all, the sample holds approximately 100,000 clones, and approximately 86% of those were seen once. The ten largest clones take up around 12% of the sample. The specimen sequenced was peripheral blood. These receptors all come from a human donor in a cohort sampled during active COVID-19.

The J gene is TRBJ2-7, the V gene TRBV9; maybe TRBD2 (6 bases). The V and J ends lost 4 bases and 6 bases respectively, with 14 bases between them. Per germline, CDR1 SGDLS and CDR2 YYNGEE. The CDR3 is 13 residues long. CDR3 protein: CASSLASGIEQYF. In DNA, the CDR3 is TGTGCCAGCAGCCTAGCGAGCGGAATCGAGCAGTACTTC.

As to this clone: The junction and the germline gene differ at one end; a read error may be behind it. The CDR3 here is CASSVRGNAEAFF. The CDR3 DNA reads as TGTGCCAGCAGCGTAAGGGGGAACGCTGAAGCTTTCTTT. J is TRBJ1-1 and V is TRBV9, with D maybe TRBD1 (6 bases). This CDR3 region has 13 residues. The germline V gene encodes CDR1 SGDLS and CDR2 YYNGEE. The whole variable domain, remainder taken from reference TRBV9 and TRBJ1-1, is DSGVTQTPKHLITATGQRVTLRCSPRSGDLSVYWYQQSLDQGLQFLIQYYNGEERAKGNILERFSAQQFPDLHSELNLSSLELGDSALYFCASSVRGNAEAFFGQGTRLTVV.

The chain uses TRBV3-1 (or the pseudogene TRBV3-2) and TRBJ2-7, with 9 bases matching TRBD1. The germline CDR1 and CDR2 sequences are LGHDT and YNNKEL (reference sequence). V dropped 4 bases and J dropped 4; count of bases not matched to a gene: 2. The CDR3 sequence is 13 residues long. The CDR3 coding sequence is TGTGCCAGCAGCCTCGGGACAGGGTACGAGCAGTACTTC. Translated, it gives CASSLGTGYEQYF.